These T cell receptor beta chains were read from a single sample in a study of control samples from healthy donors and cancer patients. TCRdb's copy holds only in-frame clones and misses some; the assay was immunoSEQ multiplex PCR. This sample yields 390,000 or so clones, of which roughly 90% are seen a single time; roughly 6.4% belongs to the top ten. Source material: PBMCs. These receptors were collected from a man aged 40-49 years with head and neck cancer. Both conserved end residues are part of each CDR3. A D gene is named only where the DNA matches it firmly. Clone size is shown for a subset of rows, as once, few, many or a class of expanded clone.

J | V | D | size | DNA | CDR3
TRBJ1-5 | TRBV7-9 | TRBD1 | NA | TGTGCCAGCAGCCCAACCCGGGACAGGGGTGAGGGCAATCAGCCCCAGCATTTT | CASSPTRDRGEGNQPQHF
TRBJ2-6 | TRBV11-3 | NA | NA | TGTGCCAGCAGCTCGGGTTCCGGGACACCATTCTCCTCTGGGGCCAACGTCCTGACTTTC | CASSSGSGTPFSSGANVLTF
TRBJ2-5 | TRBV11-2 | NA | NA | TGTGCCAGCAGCTTTTCAGGGGGGGAGACCCAGTACTTC | CASSFSGGETQYF
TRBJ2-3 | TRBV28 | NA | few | TGTGCCAGCAGTTTTAGAGGGGTCACAGATACGCAGTATTTT | CASSFRGVTDTQYF
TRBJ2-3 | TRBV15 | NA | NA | TGTGCCTCCCGACAGGAAGATACGCAGTATTTT | CASRQEDTQYF
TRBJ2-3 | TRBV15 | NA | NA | TGTGCCACCAGCAGAGATGGAGTCTCACCTGGGACAGATACGCAGTATTTT | CATSRDGVSPGTDTQYF
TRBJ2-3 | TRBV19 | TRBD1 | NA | TGTGCCAGTAGTATTTCCGTCAGGGGGCCCACAGATACGCAGTATTTT | CASSISVRGPTDTQYF
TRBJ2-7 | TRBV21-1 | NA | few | TGTGCCAGCAGTTTGAATCGGGACAGGAGTACCTACGAGCAGTACTTC | CASSLNRDRSTYEQYF
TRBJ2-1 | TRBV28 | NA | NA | TGTGCCAGCACCACCCCCTATAACGGGGGTGGCAATGAGCAGTTCTTC | CASTTPYNGGGNEQFF
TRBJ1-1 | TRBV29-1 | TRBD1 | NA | TGCAGCGTGGACAGGGAAACAAACACTGAAGCTTTCTTT | CSVDRETNTEAFF
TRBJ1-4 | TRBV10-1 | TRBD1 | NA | TGCGCCAGCAGTGAGTCGATGGGACAGGGATCTGAAAAACTGTTTTTT | CASSESMGQGSEKLFF
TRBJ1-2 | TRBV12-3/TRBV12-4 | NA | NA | TGTGCCAGCAGTTTCAACACCAACTATGGCTACACCTTC | CASSFNTNYGYTF
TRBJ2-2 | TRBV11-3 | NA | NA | TGTGCCAGCAGCTTAACCACCGGGGAGCTGTTTTTT | CASSLTTGELFF
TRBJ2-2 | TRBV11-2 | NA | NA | TGTGCCAGCAGCTTAGATAGGGTACAGGGGAACACCGGGGAGCTGTTTTTT | CASSLDRVQGNTGELFF
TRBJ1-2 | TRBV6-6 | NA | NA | TGTGCCAGCAGATCGGTACCTACCTTC | CASRSVPTF
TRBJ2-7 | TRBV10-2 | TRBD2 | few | TGCGCCAGCAGTGATATTCTAGCGGCGACGTACGAGCAGTACTTC | CASSDILAATYEQYF
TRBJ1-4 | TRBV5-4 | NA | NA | TGTGCCAGCAGCTTAACAGGGAAAGGATTAGAGAATGAAAAACTGTTTTTT | CASSLTGKGLENEKLFF
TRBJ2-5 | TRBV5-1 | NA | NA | TGCGCCAGCAGCTTGGTTGGGGGAGGCGGGGAGACCCAGTACTTC | CASSLVGGGGETQYF
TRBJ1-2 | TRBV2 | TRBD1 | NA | TGTGCCAGACCGGACAGGGGTATTGGGGGCTACACCTTC | CARPDRGIGGYTF
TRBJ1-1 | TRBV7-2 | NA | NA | TGTGCCAGCAGCTTGACAGTAGACACTGAAGCTTTCTTT | CASSLTVDTEAFF
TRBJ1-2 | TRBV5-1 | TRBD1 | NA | TGCGCCAGCAGCCCAGGGGGTAGTGGCTATGGCTACACCTTC | CASSPGGSGYGYTF
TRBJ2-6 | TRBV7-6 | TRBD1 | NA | TGTGCCAGCAGCTTAACAGGGGGCGCTGGGGCCAACGTCCTGACTTTC | CASSLTGGAGANVLTF
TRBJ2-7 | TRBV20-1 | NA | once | TGCAGTGCTAGTGACAGATACTACGAGCAGTACTTC | CSASDRYYEQYF
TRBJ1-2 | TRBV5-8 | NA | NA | TGTGCCAGCAGCTTGGACACGCATTACTTGGAAAACTATGGCTACACCTTC | CASSLDTHYLENYGYTF
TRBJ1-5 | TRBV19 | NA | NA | TGTGCCAGTAGAGAAACAGGGTTTCCAAATCAGCCCCAGCATTTT | CASRETGFPNQPQHF
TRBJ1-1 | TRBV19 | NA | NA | TGTGCCAGTAGCCTTACAGCGAACACTGAAGCTTTCTTT | CASSLTANTEAFF
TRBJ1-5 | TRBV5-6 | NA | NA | TGTGCCAGCAGCTTCGGGCAGGGAGGGGTTCAGCCCCAGCATTTT | CASSFGQGGVQPQHF
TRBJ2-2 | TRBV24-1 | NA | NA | TGTGCCACCAGTGGGGGGGCCGGGGAGCTGTTTTTT | CATSGGAGELFF
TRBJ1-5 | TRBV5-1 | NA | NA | TGCGCCAGCAGCTTGGGGCCCGGATACAATCAGCCCCAGCATTTT | CASSLGPGYNQPQHF
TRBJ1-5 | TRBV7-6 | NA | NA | TGTGCCAGCAGCAAGGGGGGCAGCAATCAGCCCCAGCATTTT | CASSKGGSNQPQHF
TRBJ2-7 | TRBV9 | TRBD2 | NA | TGTGCCAGCAGCTCCCGGACTAGCGGGAGAGCCGAGCAGTACTTC | CASSSRTSGRAEQYF
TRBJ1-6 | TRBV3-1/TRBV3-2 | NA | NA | TGTGCCAGCAGCCAAGGAGTTCCAGGGAGTTATAATTCACCCCTCCACTTT | CASSQGVPGSYNSPLHF
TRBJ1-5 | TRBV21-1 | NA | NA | TGTGCCAGCAGCAAAGGTGAGGGGCAGGGAAATCAGCCCCAGCATTTT | CASSKGEGQGNQPQHF
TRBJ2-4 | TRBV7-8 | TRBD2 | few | TGTGCCAGCAGCTTTTGGGTTGGGGCGGGGGGACTAGCCAAAAACATTCAGTACTTC | CASSFWVGAGGLAKNIQYF
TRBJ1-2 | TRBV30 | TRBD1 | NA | TGTGCCTGGAGCAGACAGGGGAGGCGGACCTACCACCAATATGGCTACACCTTC | CAWSRQGRRTYHQYGYTF
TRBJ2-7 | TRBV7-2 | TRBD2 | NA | TGTGCCAGCAGCCCGGGACTAGCGGGCGCCTACGAGCAGTACTTC | CASSPGLAGAYEQYF
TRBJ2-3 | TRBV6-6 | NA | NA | TGTGCCAGCAGTTACGAGGGTAGCGGAATTGGAGATACGCAGTATTTT | CASSYEGSGIGDTQYF
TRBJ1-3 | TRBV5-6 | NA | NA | TGTGCCAGCAGCTTGAGGGGGGGCCGACGTGGAAACACCATATATTTT | CASSLRGGRRGNTIYF
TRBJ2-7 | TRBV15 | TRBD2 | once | TGTGCCACCAGCAGAGATAGCCAGCGGGGGACCTACGAGCAGTACTTC | CATSRDSQRGTYEQYF
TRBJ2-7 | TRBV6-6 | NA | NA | TGTGCCAGCACCGGCCGGGACTCGACCCACTTCGAGCAGTACTTC | CASTGRDSTHFEQYF
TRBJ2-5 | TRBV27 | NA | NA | TGTGCCAGCGGAAGAACGTCAGGGACGGGGGAGACCCAGTACTTC | CASGRTSGTGETQYF
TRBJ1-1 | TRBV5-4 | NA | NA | TGTGCCAGCAGCTTTAGTCACTCGAACACTGAAGCTTTCTTT | CASSFSHSNTEAFF